These T cell receptor beta chains were read from a single sample in a study of T cells in Graves' hyperthyroidism and ophthalmopathy. TCRdb redid the calling of the multiplex PCR reads with MiXCR, one entry per CDR3 protein. The repertoire consists of around 560,000 distinct CDR3 sequences, with approximately 15% occurring once and the leading ten covering about 20%. Sequenced: blood. These receptors were taken from a woman aged 18 to 35 with Graves' hyperthyroidism. CDR3s include the opening cysteine and the closing phenylalanine or tryptophan. A D gene is named only where the DNA matches it firmly. Clone size, where shown, is once, few, many, or a class for clones that have expanded.

CDR3 DNA | CDR3 protein | J gene | D gene | V gene | clone size
TGCGCCAGCAGCCAAGATGGCGAGGGAAGGTGGGATGAAGCTTTCTTT | CASSQDGEGRWDEAFF | TRBJ1-1 | - | TRBV4-3 | -
TGTGCCAGCAGTCTATCTGGATCCCGGAGTGGCACTGAAGCTTTCTTT | CASSLSGSRSGTEAFF | TRBJ1-1 | - | TRBV12-3/TRBV12-4 | many
TGTGCCAGCAGCCCAAGAACAGGGTTAGAGGAGTACTTC | CASSPRTGLEEYF | TRBJ2-7 | - | TRBV7-2 | -
TGTGCCAGCAGCCCGGGGGCGGTAAATGGCTACACCTTC | CASSPGAVNGYTF | TRBJ1-2 | - | TRBV5-6 | many
TGTGCCTGGAGTAAAAGACGAACTTGGTACGACACCGGGGAGCTGTTTTTT | CAWSKRRTWYDTGELFF | TRBJ2-2 | - | TRBV30 | -
TGTGCCAGCAGCTACCTTATGGGGCGGGCTGAAGCTTTCTTT | CASSYLMGRAEAFF | TRBJ1-1 | - | TRBV28 | many
TGTGCCTGGAGCGCCCGGCGGGGGGCGGGATTCTACAATGAGCAGTTCTTC | CAWSARRGAGFYNEQFF | TRBJ2-1 | TRBD2 | TRBV30 | few
TGTGCCAGCAGCTTTAAGGACAGGGGAATATACGAGCCGTACTTC | CASSFKDRGIYEPYF | TRBJ2-7 | TRBD1 | TRBV5-1 | -
TGCGCCAGCACCAAATCGGGACCTCATTCACCAGAGACCCAGTACTTC | CASTKSGPHSPETQYF | TRBJ2-5 | - | TRBV5-1 | -
TGTGCCAGCAGCTCAACGCAGGGCGGGAGGGCCGGCGAGCAGTACTTC | CASSSTQGGRAGEQYF | TRBJ2-7 | TRBD2 | TRBV7-9 | -
TGTGCCACCAGTGATTCCCATTGGAACACTGAAGCTTTCTTT | CATSDSHWNTEAFF | TRBJ1-1 | - | TRBV24-1 | many
TGCGCCAGCAGCCCGATCGGAGGGACAGATACGCAGTATTTT | CASSPIGGTDTQYF | TRBJ2-3 | - | TRBV5-1 | many
TGCGCCAGCAGTGAGTCGTTACAGGGAGCGGATGGCTACACCTTC | CASSESLQGADGYTF | TRBJ1-2 | - | TRBV10-1 | few
TGTGCCAGCAGCCAGGTTGGGGGACGCGAGCAGTACTTC | CASSQVGGREQYF | TRBJ2-7 | - | TRBV7-9 | many
TGTGCCATCCAGGACCCCCGAGGGGACACCGGGGAGCTGTTTTTT | CAIQDPRGDTGELFF | TRBJ2-2 | - | TRBV10-3 | -
TGTGCCAGCAGCGCCGGACTTATCAGGCTGAATTACAATGAGCAGTTCTTC | CASSAGLIRLNYNEQFF | TRBJ2-1 | - | TRBV9 | -
TGTGCCAGCACCCCGGTTCGTGGACAGGGGCCGAATCAGCCCCAGCATTTT | CASTPVRGQGPNQPQHF | TRBJ1-5 | TRBD1 | TRBV28 | many
TGTGCCAGCAGTAACAGGGGGTTATACTACGAGCAGTACTTC | CASSNRGLYYEQYF | TRBJ2-7 | TRBD1 | TRBV27 | -
TGCAGCGTTGTGGCCAGGGGGGGGCAAGAGACCCAGTACTTC | CSVVARGGQETQYF | TRBJ2-5 | - | TRBV29-1 | many
TGTGCCAGCAGTTATAGATTCGGGGGCTCTTTGAGCTCCTACGAGCAGTACTTC | CASSYRFGGSLSSYEQYF | TRBJ2-7 | - | TRBV12-3/TRBV12-4 | few
TGTGCCAGCAGCCAAACCGGGACAGGAAACTATGGCTACACCTTC | CASSQTGTGNYGYTF | TRBJ1-2 | TRBD1 | TRBV3-1 | many
TGTGCCAGCAGCCAATCGGGAGGAGCCACCGGGGAGCTGTTTTTT | CASSQSGGATGELFF | TRBJ2-2 | TRBD2 | TRBV3-1 | -
TGTGCCACCAGTGACCTAGGGAATGAGCAGTTCTTC | CATSDLGNEQFF | TRBJ2-1 | - | TRBV24-1 | many
TGCAGTGAGGAGACCGGCACAGATACGCAGTATTTT | CSEETGTDTQYF | TRBJ2-3 | - | TRBV20-1 | many
TGCAGCGTTGTCGAGCTAGCGGGAGTGTACAATGAGCAGTTCTTC | CSVVELAGVYNEQFF | TRBJ2-1 | TRBD2 | TRBV29-1 | -
TGCAGACCTATAGCGGGGGGGCTAGCCAAAAACATTCAGTACTTC | CRPIAGGLAKNIQYF | TRBJ2-4 | TRBD2 | TRBV20-1 | many
TGCAGTGCTAGACTAGCGGGAGTTGGGGAGCAGTACTTC | CSARLAGVGEQYF | TRBJ2-7 | TRBD2 | TRBV20-1 | -
TGCGCCAGCAGCCAAGAACCAGGGTACGGAAACACCATATATTTT | CASSQEPGYGNTIYF | TRBJ1-3 | - | TRBV4-1 | few
TGCGCCAGCATGCTCCGACAATTCACCGGGGAGCTGTTTTTT | CASMLRQFTGELFF | TRBJ2-2 | - | TRBV5-1 | -
TGTGCCAGCAGCTTGCCGGGACCACAGTGGGAGCAGTTCTTC | CASSLPGPQWEQFF | TRBJ2-1 | - | TRBV7-8 | many
TGTGCCAGCAGCTCCTTTGACCGCGGGGGGGCCTACGAGCAGTACTTC | CASSSFDRGGAYEQYF | TRBJ2-7 | TRBD2 | TRBV13 | many
TGCAGTGCTAACGGGGGCAGCCGGGATTCACCCCTCCACTTT | CSANGGSRDSPLHF | TRBJ1-6 | - | TRBV20-1 | few